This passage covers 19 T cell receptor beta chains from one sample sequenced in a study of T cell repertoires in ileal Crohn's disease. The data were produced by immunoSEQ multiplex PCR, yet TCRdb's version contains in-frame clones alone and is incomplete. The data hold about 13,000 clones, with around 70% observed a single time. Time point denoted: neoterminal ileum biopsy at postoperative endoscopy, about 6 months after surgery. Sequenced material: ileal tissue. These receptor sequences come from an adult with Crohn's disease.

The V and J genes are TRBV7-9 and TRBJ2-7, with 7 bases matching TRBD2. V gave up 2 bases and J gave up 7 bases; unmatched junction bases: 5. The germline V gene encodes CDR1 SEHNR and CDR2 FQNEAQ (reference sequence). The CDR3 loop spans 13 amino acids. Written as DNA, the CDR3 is TGTGCCAGCAGCTTACGGGGGGAAGGGGAGCAGTACTTC. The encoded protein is CASSLRGEGEQYF.

For the CDR3, the DNA is TGTGCCAGTACCACTCGGGGGGCTGACACTGAAGCTTTCTTT. This encodes CASTTRGADTEAFF. The chain combines TRBV19 with TRBJ1-1; a weak D match, TRBD1 (6 bases). The CDR3 spans 14 residues. The germline gives CDR1 LNHDA, CDR2 SQIVND (reference sequence). Trimming cost V 7 bases and J 3 bases, with 15 bases left between them.

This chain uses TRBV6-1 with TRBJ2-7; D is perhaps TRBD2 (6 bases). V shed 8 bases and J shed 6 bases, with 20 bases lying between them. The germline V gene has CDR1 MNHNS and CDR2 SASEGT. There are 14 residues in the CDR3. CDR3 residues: CASGLQSTYGEQYF. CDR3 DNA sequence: TGTGCCAGCGGACTACAGAGTACCTACGGCGAGCAGTACTTC.

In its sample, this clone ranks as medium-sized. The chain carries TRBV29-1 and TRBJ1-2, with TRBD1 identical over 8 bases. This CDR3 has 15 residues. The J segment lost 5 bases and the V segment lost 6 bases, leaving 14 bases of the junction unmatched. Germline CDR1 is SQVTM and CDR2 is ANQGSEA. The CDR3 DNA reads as TGCAGCGTCCCAACCGGCCCCACAGGGGGATATGGCTACACCTTC. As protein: CSVPTGPTGGYGYTF.

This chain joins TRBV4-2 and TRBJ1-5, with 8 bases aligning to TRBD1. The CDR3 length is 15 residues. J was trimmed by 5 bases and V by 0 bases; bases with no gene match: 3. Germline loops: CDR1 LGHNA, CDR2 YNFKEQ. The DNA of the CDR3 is TGTGCCAGCAGCCAAGATTACAGGGGGTATCAGCCCCAGCATTTT. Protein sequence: CASSQDYRGYQPQHF.

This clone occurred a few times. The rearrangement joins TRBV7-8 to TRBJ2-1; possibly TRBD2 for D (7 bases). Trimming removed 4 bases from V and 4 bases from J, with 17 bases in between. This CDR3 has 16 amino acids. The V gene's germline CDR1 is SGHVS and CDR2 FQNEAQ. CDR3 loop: CASSSLGGVGYNEQFF. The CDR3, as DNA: TGTGCCAGCAGCTCTTTAGGGGGGGTCGGTTACAATGAGCAGTTCTTC. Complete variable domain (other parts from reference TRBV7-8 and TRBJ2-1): GAGVSQSPRYKVAKRGQDVALRCDPISGHVSLFWYQQALGQGPEFLTYFQNEAQLDKSGLPSDRFFAERPEGSVSTLKIQRTQQEDSAVYLCASSSLGGVGYNEQFFGPGTRLTVL.

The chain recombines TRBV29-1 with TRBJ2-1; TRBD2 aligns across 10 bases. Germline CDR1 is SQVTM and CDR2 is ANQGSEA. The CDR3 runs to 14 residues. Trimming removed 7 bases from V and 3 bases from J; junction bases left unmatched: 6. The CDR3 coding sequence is TGCAGCGCCACGATAGCGGGGGGCTACAATGAGCAGTTCTTC. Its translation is CSATIAGGYNEQFF.

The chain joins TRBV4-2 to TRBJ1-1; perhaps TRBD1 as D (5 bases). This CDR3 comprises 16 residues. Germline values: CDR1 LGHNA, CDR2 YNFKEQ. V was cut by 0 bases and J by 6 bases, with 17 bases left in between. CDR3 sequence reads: CASSQDLQGIEPEAFF. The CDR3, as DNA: TGTGCCAGCAGCCAAGACCTCCAGGGAATTGAGCCTGAAGCTTTCTTT.

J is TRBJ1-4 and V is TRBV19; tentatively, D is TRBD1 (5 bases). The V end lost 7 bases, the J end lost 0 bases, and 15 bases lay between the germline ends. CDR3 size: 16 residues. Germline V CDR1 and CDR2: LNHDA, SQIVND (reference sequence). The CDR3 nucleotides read TGTGCCAGTAAACAACAGTGGGGGGCAACTAATGAAAAACTGTTTTTT. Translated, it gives CASKQQWGATNEKLFF.

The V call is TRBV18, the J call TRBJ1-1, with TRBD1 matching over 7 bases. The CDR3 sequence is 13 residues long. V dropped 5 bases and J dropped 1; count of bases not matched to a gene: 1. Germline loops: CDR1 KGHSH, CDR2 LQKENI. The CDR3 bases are TGTGCCAGCTCAGGGGACAGGAACACTGAAGCTTTCTTT. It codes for CASSGDRNTEAFF.

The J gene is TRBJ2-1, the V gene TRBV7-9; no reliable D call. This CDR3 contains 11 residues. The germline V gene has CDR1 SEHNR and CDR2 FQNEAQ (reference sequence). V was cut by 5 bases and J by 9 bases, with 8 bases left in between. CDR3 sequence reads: CASSLTSEQFF. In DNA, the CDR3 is TGTGCCAGCAGCCTAACAAGTGAGCAGTTCTTC.

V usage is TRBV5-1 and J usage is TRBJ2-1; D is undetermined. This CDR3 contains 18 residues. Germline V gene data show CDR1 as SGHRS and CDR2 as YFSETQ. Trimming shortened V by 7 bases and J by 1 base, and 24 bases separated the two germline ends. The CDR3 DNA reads TGCGCCAGCCCCTGGGAAGGGATCGGTTATTGTTCCTACAATGAGCAGTTCTTC. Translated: CASPWEGIGYCSYNEQFF.

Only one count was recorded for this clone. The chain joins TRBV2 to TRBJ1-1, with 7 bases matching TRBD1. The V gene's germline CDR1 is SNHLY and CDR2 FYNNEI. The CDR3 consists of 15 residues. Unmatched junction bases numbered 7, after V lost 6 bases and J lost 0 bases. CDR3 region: CASRDWGQMNTEAFF. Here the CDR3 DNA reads TGTGCCAGCAGAGATTGGGGACAGATGAACACTGAAGCTTTCTTT.

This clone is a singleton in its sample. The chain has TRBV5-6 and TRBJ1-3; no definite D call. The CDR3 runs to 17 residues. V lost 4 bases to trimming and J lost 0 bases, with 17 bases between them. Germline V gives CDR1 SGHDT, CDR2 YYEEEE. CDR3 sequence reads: CASSPLESWGSGNTIYF. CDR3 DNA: TGTGCCAGCAGCCCACTCGAGTCTTGGGGCTCTGGAAACACCATATATTTT.

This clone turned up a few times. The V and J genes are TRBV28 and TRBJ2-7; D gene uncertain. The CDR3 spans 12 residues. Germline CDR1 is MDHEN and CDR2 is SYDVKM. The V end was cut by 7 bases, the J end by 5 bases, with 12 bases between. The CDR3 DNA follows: TGTGCCAGCACCCTGGGTCCCCACGAGCAGTACTTC. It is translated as CASTLGPHEQYF.

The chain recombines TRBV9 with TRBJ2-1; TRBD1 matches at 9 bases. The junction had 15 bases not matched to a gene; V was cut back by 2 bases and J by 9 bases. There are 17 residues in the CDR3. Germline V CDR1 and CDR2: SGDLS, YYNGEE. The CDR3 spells CASSVTGTGSISSEQFF. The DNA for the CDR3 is TGTGCCAGCAGCGTTACCGGGACAGGGAGCATAAGCAGTGAGCAGTTCTTC.

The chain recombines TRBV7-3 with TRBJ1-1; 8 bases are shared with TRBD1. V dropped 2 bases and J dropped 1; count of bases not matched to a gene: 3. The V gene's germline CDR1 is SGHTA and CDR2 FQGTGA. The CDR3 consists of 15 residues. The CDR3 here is CASSLSGTGNTEAFF. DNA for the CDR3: TGTGCCAGCAGCTTATCCGGGACAGGGAACACTGAAGCTTTCTTT.

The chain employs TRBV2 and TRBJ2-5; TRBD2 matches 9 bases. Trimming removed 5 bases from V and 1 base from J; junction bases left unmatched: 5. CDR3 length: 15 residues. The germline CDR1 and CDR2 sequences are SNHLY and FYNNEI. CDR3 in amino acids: CASSPPSGIQETQYF. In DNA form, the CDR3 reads TGTGCCAGCAGTCCACCTAGCGGGATCCAAGAGACCCAGTACTTC. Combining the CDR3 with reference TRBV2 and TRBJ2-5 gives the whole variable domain EPEVTQTPSHQVTQMGQEVILRCVPISNHLYFYWYRQILGQKVEFLVSFYNNEISEKSEIFDDQFSVERPDGSNFTLKIRSTKLEDSAMYFCASSPPSGIQETQYFGPGTRLLVL.

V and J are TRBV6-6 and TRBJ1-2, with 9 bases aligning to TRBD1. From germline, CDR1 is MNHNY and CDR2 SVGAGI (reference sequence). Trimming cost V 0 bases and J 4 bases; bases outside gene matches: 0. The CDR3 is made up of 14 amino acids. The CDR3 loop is CASSYSDRGYGYTF. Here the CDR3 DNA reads TGTGCCAGCAGTTACTCGGACAGGGGCTATGGCTACACCTTC.